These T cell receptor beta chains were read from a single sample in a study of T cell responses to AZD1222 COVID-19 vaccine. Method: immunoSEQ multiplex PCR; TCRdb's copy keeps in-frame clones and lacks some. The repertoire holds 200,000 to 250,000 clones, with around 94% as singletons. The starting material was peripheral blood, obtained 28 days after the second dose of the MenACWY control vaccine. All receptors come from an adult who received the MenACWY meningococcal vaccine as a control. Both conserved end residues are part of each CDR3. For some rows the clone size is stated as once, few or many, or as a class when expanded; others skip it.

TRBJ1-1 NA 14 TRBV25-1 CASSLRGGNTEAFF
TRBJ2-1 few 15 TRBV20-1 CSASGSAPSYNEQFF
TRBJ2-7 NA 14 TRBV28 CASSFAQGPYEQYF
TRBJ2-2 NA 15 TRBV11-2 CASSQGRGNTGELFF
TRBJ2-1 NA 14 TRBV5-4 CASSTETGYNEQFF
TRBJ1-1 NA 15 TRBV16 CASSMGTVMNTEAFF
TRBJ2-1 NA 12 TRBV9 CASSVTGSEQFF
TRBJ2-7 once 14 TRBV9 CASSPSLTSGEQYF
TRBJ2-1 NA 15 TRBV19 CASSILAASYNEQFF
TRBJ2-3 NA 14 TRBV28 CASSVAGGTDTQYF
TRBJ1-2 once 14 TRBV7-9 CASSLVQGSSGYTF
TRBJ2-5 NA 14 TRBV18 CASSPPGEGETQYF
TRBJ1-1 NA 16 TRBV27 CASSLPQGGRGTEAFF
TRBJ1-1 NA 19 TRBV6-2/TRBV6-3 CASSYVRDTDIIMNTEAFF
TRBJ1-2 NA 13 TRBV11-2 CASSLGTDYGYTF
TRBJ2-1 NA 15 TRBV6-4 CASSVNWGPGNEQFF
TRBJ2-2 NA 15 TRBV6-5 CASSYGGASTGELFF
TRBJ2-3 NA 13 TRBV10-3 CAIMAGETDTQYF
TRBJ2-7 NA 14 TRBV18 CASSPTEGFYEQYF
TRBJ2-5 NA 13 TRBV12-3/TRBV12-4 CASRPSPPGAQYF